This T cell receptor beta chain derives from a study of regulatory T cells in long-lasting Graves disease (dated by TCRdb to the early 2020s). Regarding the research as a whole: In the newly diagnosed Graves' disease group, patients had been taking antithyroid drugs for less than 3 months. Peripheral blood TCR sequencing and RNA sequencing compared persistent Graves' disease patients with newly diagnosed Graves' disease patients. The study was registered as a clinical trial and conducted in China. A total of about 35 samples underwent TCR sequencing, from about 13 patients with persistent Graves' disease and approximately 20 patients with newly diagnosed Graves' disease. Study-wide conclusions, independent of this receptor: Lower TCR Shannon entropy and fewer highly expanded clones were observed in persistent Graves' disease patients than in newly diagnosed patients, which suggested clonal expansion. As a limitation, the authors acknowledged that the small sample size may reduce accuracy. Persistent patients shared more public clonotypes among themselves (2,741) than newly diagnosed patients did (over 950). Persistent disease showed preferential use of TRBV28, TRBJ1-2 and TRBJ2-5, whereas newly diagnosed disease favored TRBV20-1 and TRBJ2-1. The study examined only peripheral blood because the primary lesion, thyroid tissue, could not be accessed. Sequencing and analysis were limited to the TCR beta chain.

The library was generated by multiplex PCR. Sequencing was performed on an Illumina HiSeq 4000. TCR beta libraries were built with iRepertoire HTBI primers and Arm-PCR amplification of CDR3 regions. Gel purification was performed on PCR products prior to sequencing. Turning to the authors' computational methods: Gene usage analysis of CDR3 amino acid clonotypes relied on the 62 TRBV and 14 TRBJ segments identified across samples. COPE and FqMerger were used to merge the filtered high-quality paired reads into contigs. Contigs were aligned with BLAST to IMGT TRBV, TRBD and TRBJ reference genes, and CDR3 was defined per IMGT. Highly expanded clones were defined as clonotypes with a frequency above 0.1%. Repertoire diversity was measured by Shannon entropy, and V-J evenness by the Gini coefficient. Clonotypes shared by more than one individual were considered public. The public reads were quality trimmed at Q25 with fastp and then assembled into clones with MiXCR by TCRdb, keeping productive beta chains. Each entry is one CDR3 protein sequence, shown with its most common DNA and genes. The V and J calls follow TCRdb's processing rather than the paper's. In all, the sample holds 450,000 to 650,000 distinct CDR3 sequences, and 15% to 20% of those were seen once. The ten largest clones represent around 25% of the sample.

This specimen's time point label, per the study, means: newly diagnosed GD, antithyroid drugs for less than 3 months. For both TCR sequencing and RNA sequencing, RNA was extracted from PBMCs in TRIzol. Graves' disease was diagnosed according to American Thyroid Association guidelines. Patients for the study were recruited at an endocrinology department in Xi'an, China. Each patient gave approximately 10 milliliters of peripheral blood, collected in an EDTA anticoagulant tube. Ficoll Paque Plus density gradient separation was used to isolate PBMCs, and no further T cell sorting was performed. An Agilent 2100 Bioanalyzer and agarose gel were used to check RNA quality, and a NanoDrop 2000 was used to measure RNA concentration. The sample holds many counts of this clonotype. Which antigen it targets is not known. No base quality values were provided; no much bigger clone lies one nucleotide off. V was cut back by 7 bases and J by 11 bases, leaving a gap of 17 bases between them. Its CDR3 holds 12 amino acids, cysteine through phenylalanine. Only CDR3 DNA is held: 36 bases, read in frame from base 1.

This same sample was also part of a study on T cells in Graves' hyperthyroidism and ophthalmopathy. Looking at the second paper: Stable Graves' hyperthyroidism was defined as the absence of progression to ophthalmopathy over 18 months of follow-up. The hyperthyroidism patients were between 18 and 65 years old and newly diagnosed, with a disease duration of less than 2 months. Any patient with an uncontrolled infection, another autoimmune disease, pregnancy or lactation was excluded. Diagnoses relied on clinical symptoms, serum thyroxine and TRAb, thyroid ultrasound and orbital computed tomography. For the first round of RT-PCR on the TCR CDR3, the HTBI primer set was used together with the Qiagen OneStep RT-PCR kit. Most expanded thyroid clonotypes (frequency above 0.001) were also found in blood, which suggests that blood repertoires may mirror thyroid immune responses. A model built on a 13 V-J signature distinguished ophthalmopathy from stable hyperthyroidism, reaching about 88% sensitivity and about 81% specificity in cross-validation and 80%/75% in testing. In validation, the model predicted progression to ophthalmopathy a median of about 5.9 months before onset, with 65% to 71% sensitivity and around 76% specificity. A discovery cohort of fewer than 110 patients, 43 with Graves' ophthalmopathy and about 58 with stable Graves' hyperthyroidism, was used to find distinguishing TCR V-J signatures. Prospective prediction of ophthalmopathy was tested in an independent validation cohort of 18 to 20 hyperthyroidism patients and 17 patients who later progressed to ophthalmopathy. The 100 discovery patients were randomly split 7:3 into training and test sets. The study also compared thyroid tissue and blood T-cell repertoires from over 5 Graves' hyperthyroidism patients. After sampling, hyperthyroidism patients received methimazole starting at 30 mg daily, and ophthalmopathy patients received high-dose intravenous methylprednisolone. Libraries were constructed in a second round of multiplex PCR, after which size selection and purification were carried out. Libraries were sequenced paired-end with 100 bp reads on an Illumina HiSeq2000. SOAPnuke was used to process the raw data, with reads discarded if the reads contained adapters or uncalled bases, had a mean Phred below 15, or lacked an exact constant-primer or identifier match. High-quality paired reads were merged using COPE v1.2.5, and each unique nucleotide sequence was defined as a clonotype. Clonotypes were aligned to IMGT TRBV, TRBD and TRBJ reference segments using MiTCR v1.1. Only V-J combinations with frequency above 0.0001, covering about 99% of repertoires, were analysed. A TCS score was defined as the ratio of F50 (clonal expansion) to E x V (chaos), with BLOSUM62-based TCRdist applied between CDR3 peptides within each V-J. Welch's t-statistics and random forest reduced roughly 530 V-J features to 13, which were used in a naive Bayes classifier (R e1071). No statistical method was used to fix the sample size in advance, and group allocation was not hidden from the investigators. TCR Vbeta CDR3 sequencing of 120 to 150 peripheral blood samples (43 ophthalmopathy, approximately 80 hyperthyroidism and roughly 17 progressor patients) is reported in the paper.

The specimen comprised peripheral blood mononuclear cells (PBMCs), sampled at new diagnosis, from a patient treated with antithyroid drugs. The origin of this receptor is a woman aged 35-60 years with Graves disease. Donor details come from another sample of the same person, matched by shared clones. This receptor chain uses TRBV12-3 or TRBV12-4 and TRBJ1-1; perhaps TRBD1 is the D gene, with 5 bases matching. In nucleotide form, the sequence is TGTGCCAGCAACTTTGGGGACCCCGTCGCTTTCTTT. Its translation is CASNFGDPVAFF.